The rows below give T cell receptor beta chains drawn from one sample of a study of shared clonotypes between healthy human individuals. Measured with immunoSEQ multiplex PCR; TCRdb has only the in-frame clones, and not every one. This table has millions of clones, roughly 94% appearing once. The sequenced material came from naive CD4+ T cells sorted from blood. The origin of the receptors is a man between 18 and 35 years old in good health. Each CDR3 is given with its conserved first and last residue. The order of the fields is D gene, J gene, clone size, V gene, CDR3 length, CDR3 DNA, CDR3 protein. A D gene is named only where the DNA matches it firmly. Not all rows give a size; the values are once, few, many and, for expanded clones, a class.

D gene: .
J gene: TRBJ2-2
clone size: .
V gene: TRBV9
CDR3 length: 15
CDR3 DNA: TGTGCCAGCAGCGTATGGGGGGAGTACACCGGGGAGCTGTTTTTT
CDR3 protein: CASSVWGEYTGELFF

D gene: .
J gene: TRBJ2-2
clone size: .
V gene: TRBV5-1
CDR3 length: 15
CDR3 DNA: TGCGCCAGCAGCTTGGCCTCCCCTAACACCGGGGAGCTGTTTTTT
CDR3 protein: CASSLASPNTGELFF

D gene: .
J gene: TRBJ2-5
clone size: .
V gene: TRBV7-6
CDR3 length: 14
CDR3 DNA: TGTGCCAGCAGCTTAAACGGGGCGGCGGGGACCCAGTACTTC
CDR3 protein: CASSLNGAAGTQYF

D gene: .
J gene: TRBJ1-4
clone size: .
V gene: TRBV30
CDR3 length: 15
CDR3 DNA: TGTGCCTGGAGTGTACGAACCGGGGCTAATGAAAAACTGTTTTTT
CDR3 protein: CAWSVRTGANEKLFF

D gene: TRBD1
J gene: TRBJ1-6
clone size: .
V gene: TRBV10-3
CDR3 length: 15
CDR3 DNA: TGTGCCACCGCAGGGGGAGGGGGCGGTGATTCACCCCTCCACTTT
CDR3 protein: CATAGGGGGDSPLHF

D gene: .
J gene: TRBJ1-4
clone size: .
V gene: TRBV28
CDR3 length: 14
CDR3 DNA: TGTGCCAGCAGTTTACGGCAGGGAATTGGAAAACTGTTTTTT
CDR3 protein: CASSLRQGIGKLFF

D gene: .
J gene: TRBJ1-1
clone size: .
V gene: TRBV29-1
CDR3 length: 11
CDR3 DNA: TGCAGCGTCAAACAGAACACTGAAGCTTTCTTT
CDR3 protein: CSVKQNTEAFF

D gene: .
J gene: TRBJ2-2
clone size: .
V gene: TRBV10-3
CDR3 length: 14
CDR3 DNA: TGTGCCATCAGTGAGTCTGGTTGGAGCGGGGAGCTGTTTTTT
CDR3 protein: CAISESGWSGELFF

D gene: .
J gene: TRBJ2-5
clone size: .
V gene: TRBV7-2
CDR3 length: 15
CDR3 DNA: TGTGCCAGCAGCTTAGTAGGGGGGAGGCTAGAGACCCAGTACTTC
CDR3 protein: CASSLVGGRLETQYF

D gene: .
J gene: TRBJ1-1
clone size: .
V gene: TRBV18
CDR3 length: 13
CDR3 DNA: TGTGCCAGCTCACCATATGAGGGTACTGAAGCTTTCTTT
CDR3 protein: CASSPYEGTEAFF

D gene: TRBD2
J gene: TRBJ2-2
clone size: .
V gene: TRBV6-5
CDR3 length: 15
CDR3 DNA: TGTGCCAGCAGTGGGACTAGCGCGAACACCGGGGAGCTGTTTTTT
CDR3 protein: CASSGTSANTGELFF

D gene: .
J gene: TRBJ1-1
clone size: once
V gene: TRBV5-6
CDR3 length: 16
CDR3 DNA: TGTGCCAGCAGCTTGGGGCCGGGGCCCGTGAACACTGAAGCTTTCTTT
CDR3 protein: CASSLGPGPVNTEAFF

D gene: .
J gene: TRBJ1-1
clone size: .
V gene: TRBV13
CDR3 length: 11
CDR3 DNA: TGTGCCAGCAAGGAGAACACTGAAGCTTTCTTT
CDR3 protein: CASKENTEAFF

D gene: .
J gene: TRBJ2-5
clone size: .
V gene: TRBV11-1
CDR3 length: 12
CDR3 DNA: TGTGCCAGCAGCTTAGGATGGGAGACCCAGTACTTC
CDR3 protein: CASSLGWETQYF

D gene: TRBD2
J gene: TRBJ2-3
clone size: .
V gene: TRBV7-9
CDR3 length: 15
CDR3 DNA: TGTGCCAGCAGCAAGGGACTAGCGAATGCGGATACGCAGTATTTT
CDR3 protein: CASSKGLANADTQYF

D gene: .
J gene: TRBJ1-2
clone size: .
V gene: TRBV28
CDR3 length: 12
CDR3 DNA: TGTGCCATACAGGGACTGGGCTATGGCTACACCTTC
CDR3 protein: CAIQGLGYGYTF

D gene: .
J gene: TRBJ1-4
clone size: .
V gene: TRBV4-1
CDR3 length: 15
CDR3 DNA: TGCGCCAGCAGCCAAGATAACAGGGCGGGAGAAAAACTGTTTTTT
CDR3 protein: CASSQDNRAGEKLFF

D gene: TRBD2
J gene: TRBJ2-1
clone size: .
V gene: TRBV5-8
CDR3 length: 12
CDR3 DNA: TGTGCCAGCAGCTTCTTGCAGCGGGGGCAGTTCTTC
CDR3 protein: CASSFLQRGQFF

D gene: TRBD2
J gene: TRBJ2-3
clone size: .
V gene: TRBV7-9
CDR3 length: 17
CDR3 DNA: TGTGCCAGCAGCTTAGGTCCTAGCGGGGGGGCCCCAGATACGCAGTATTTT
CDR3 protein: CASSLGPSGGAPDTQYF

D gene: .
J gene: TRBJ2-5
clone size: .
V gene: TRBV27
CDR3 length: 12
CDR3 DNA: TGTGCCAGCAGCCCCGGGGTCGAGACCCAGTACTTC
CDR3 protein: CASSPGVETQYF

D gene: .
J gene: TRBJ2-7
clone size: .
V gene: TRBV28
CDR3 length: 12
CDR3 DNA: TGTGCCAGCAGTTTATCGGGCTACGAGCAGTACTTC
CDR3 protein: CASSLSGYEQYF

D gene: TRBD2
J gene: TRBJ2-1
clone size: .
V gene: TRBV7-2
CDR3 length: 17
CDR3 DNA: TGTGCCAGCAGCCCCGTGGCGACTAGCGGTTTTTACAATGAGCAGTTCTTC
CDR3 protein: CASSPVATSGFYNEQFF

D gene: .
J gene: TRBJ1-3
clone size: .
V gene: TRBV6-6
CDR3 length: 16
CDR3 DNA: TGTGCCAGCAGTTACTCGCAACAGATCTCTGGAAACACCATATATTTT
CDR3 protein: CASSYSQQISGNTIYF

D gene: .
J gene: TRBJ2-1
clone size: .
V gene: TRBV10-3
CDR3 length: 12
CDR3 DNA: TGTGCCATCACCCCCGATAGGGATGAGCAGTTCTTC
CDR3 protein: CAITPDRDEQFF

D gene: TRBD1
J gene: TRBJ1-5
clone size: .
V gene: TRBV6-1
CDR3 length: 13
CDR3 DNA: TGTGCCAGCGTTGACAGGGACAATCAGCCCCAGCATTTT
CDR3 protein: CASVDRDNQPQHF

D gene: TRBD2
J gene: TRBJ2-1
clone size: once
V gene: TRBV6-1
CDR3 length: 16
CDR3 DNA: TGTGCCAGCAGTGACGGACTAGCGGGAGGGCCGAATGAGCAGTTCTTC
CDR3 protein: CASSDGLAGGPNEQFF

D gene: TRBD2
J gene: TRBJ2-5
clone size: .
V gene: TRBV5-1
CDR3 length: 16
CDR3 DNA: TGCGCCAGCAGTCAGGGACTAGCGGGAGGCCAAGAGACCCAGTACTTC
CDR3 protein: CASSQGLAGGQETQYF

D gene: TRBD2
J gene: TRBJ2-1
clone size: once
V gene: TRBV2
CDR3 length: 15
CDR3 DNA: TGTGCCAGCAGTGAATGGTTAGCGGGAGTGAGTGAGCAGTTCTTC
CDR3 protein: CASSEWLAGVSEQFF

D gene: .
J gene: TRBJ1-1
clone size: .
V gene: TRBV5-6
CDR3 length: 14
CDR3 DNA: TGTGCCAGCAGCTTGGGGCAGAGGAACACTGAAGCTTTCTTT
CDR3 protein: CASSLGQRNTEAFF

D gene: .
J gene: TRBJ2-5
clone size: .
V gene: TRBV9
CDR3 length: 13
CDR3 DNA: TGTGCCAGCAGCGTAGGAGGGTGGGAGACCCAGTACTTC
CDR3 protein: CASSVGGWETQYF

D gene: .
J gene: TRBJ1-3
clone size: .
V gene: TRBV28
CDR3 length: 14
CDR3 DNA: TGTGCCAGCAGCTATGGGGGGTTTGGAAACACCATATATTTT
CDR3 protein: CASSYGGFGNTIYF

D gene: TRBD1
J gene: TRBJ1-3
clone size: .
V gene: TRBV7-9
CDR3 length: 17
CDR3 DNA: TGTGCCAGCAGCTTCTCCGGGACAGCGAGCTCTGGAAACACCATATATTTT
CDR3 protein: CASSFSGTASSGNTIYF

D gene: .
J gene: TRBJ2-2
clone size: .
V gene: TRBV27
CDR3 length: 13
CDR3 DNA: TGTGCCAGCAAGATCAGAAACACCGGGGAGCTGTTTTTT
CDR3 protein: CASKIRNTGELFF

D gene: TRBD1
J gene: TRBJ2-4
clone size: .
V gene: TRBV5-6
CDR3 length: 16
CDR3 DNA: TGTGCCAGCAGCCCCTTGACAGGGGATGCCAAAAACATTCAGTACTTC
CDR3 protein: CASSPLTGDAKNIQYF

D gene: .
J gene: TRBJ1-1
clone size: .
V gene: TRBV19
CDR3 length: 14
CDR3 DNA: TGTGCCACCGCCAACGCCAGGCCGAACACTGAAGCTTTCTTT
CDR3 protein: CATANARPNTEAFF